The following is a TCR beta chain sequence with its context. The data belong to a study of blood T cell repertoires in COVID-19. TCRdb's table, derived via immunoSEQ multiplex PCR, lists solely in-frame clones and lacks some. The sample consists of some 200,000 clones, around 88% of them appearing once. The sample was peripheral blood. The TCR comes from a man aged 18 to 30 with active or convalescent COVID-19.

CDR3 nucleotides: TGTGCCAGCAGTTTTGGATCCCCGGGAAACACTGAAGCTTTCTTT. Translation gives CASSFGSPGNTEAFF. The chain combines TRBV28 with TRBJ1-1, with D unresolved. This CDR3 is built from 15 residues. Germline assignment: CDR1 MDHEN and CDR2 SYDVKM. V lost 3 bases and J 2 bases, leaving 13 bases between the germline ends. Complete variable domain (other parts from reference TRBV28 and TRBJ1-1): DVKVTQSSRYLVKRTGEKVFLECVQDMDHENMFWYRQDPGLGLRLIYFSYDVKMKEKGDIPEGYSVSREKKERFSLILESASTNQTSMYLCASSFGSPGNTEAFFGQGTRLTVV.